Below, 24 T cell receptor beta chains from the same sample are listed, as sequenced in a study of regulatory T cells in long-lasting Graves disease. In building TCR beta libraries, iRepertoire HTBI primers were used together with Arm-PCR of CDR3 regions. TCRdb itself ran the multiplex PCR reads through MiXCR, one entry per CDR3 protein. The repertoire consists of more than 350,000 distinct CDR3 sequences, with 15% occurring once and the leading ten covering 15% to 20%. Time point described: newly diagnosed GD, antithyroid drugs for less than 3 months. With RNA extracted from PBMCs as input, the TCR library was made. The same sample was also used in a study of T cells in Graves' hyperthyroidism and ophthalmopathy.

The starting material was peripheral blood mononuclear cells (PBMCs), obtained at new diagnosis, from a patient treated with antithyroid drugs. These receptor sequences come from a woman under 40 with Graves disease.

V gene TRBV25-1 combines with J gene TRBJ2-2, with D maybe TRBD2 (6 bases). The CDR3 totals 16 residues. Per the germline V gene, CDR1 is MGHDK and CDR2 is SYGVNS. CDR3 sequence reads: CDRRPGVAANTGELFF. As DNA, the CDR3 is TGTGATCGGCGACCCGGAGTAGCGGCCAACACCGGGGAGCTGTTTTTT. Full variable domain (remainder filled in from reference TRBV25-1 and TRBJ2-2): EADIYQTPRYLVIGTGKKITLECSQTMGHDKMYWYQQDPGMELHLIHYSYGVNSTEKGDLSSESTVSRIRTEHFPLTLESARPSHTSQYLCDRRPGVAANTGELFFGEGSRLTVL.

This clonotype was picked up a small number of times. This chain links TRBV15 with TRBJ2-7; TRBD1 matches at 9 bases. From germline, CDR1 is LNHNV and CDR2 YYDKDF (reference sequence). V shed 9 bases and J 3 bases; nucleotides not matched to a gene: 9. There are 14 residues in the CDR3. The DNA of the CDR3 is TGTGCCACAGCCCCGGACAGGGGCCACTACGAGCAGTACTTC. This sequence encodes CATAPDRGHYEQYF.

This clonotype has ten or more counts. The rearrangement joins TRBV28 to TRBJ2-7; 7 bases align to TRBD1. The CDR3 totals 13 residues. With 6 bases clipped from V and 6 bases from J, the junction kept 8 bases outside the gene matches. Germline assignment: CDR1 MDHEN and CDR2 SYDVKM. CDR3 sequence reads: CASSRQGSGEQYF. The CDR3 DNA is TGTGCCAGCAGCCGACAGGGCTCAGGCGAGCAGTACTTC. The whole variable domain, filled in from reference TRBV28 and TRBJ2-7, reads DVKVTQSSRYLVKRTGEKVFLECVQDMDHENMFWYRQDPGLGLRLIYFSYDVKMKEKGDIPEGYSVSREKKERFSLILESASTNQTSMYLCASSRQGSGEQYFGPGTRLTVT.

Points on this clonotype: One base separates it from a far larger clone, so it is likely a read error. The J gene is TRBJ2-1, the V gene TRBV12-3 or TRBV12-4; D is possibly TRBD2 (6 bases). The CDR3 sequence is 12 residues long. V lost 3 bases to trimming and J lost 10 bases, with 10 bases between them. CDR3 loop: CASSFGRFEQFF. The DNA for the CDR3 is TGTGCCAGCAGTTTCGGGAGATTCGAGCAGTTCTTC.

This clonotype was seen repeatedly, ten times or more. This chain links TRBV10-3 with TRBJ2-7; D might be TRBD1 (6 bases). The V end was cut by 9 bases, the J end by 7 bases, with 19 bases between. The CDR3 runs 13 residues. From germline, CDR1 is ENHRY and CDR2 SYGVKD. CDR3 in DNA: TGTGCCATGGGGACAAAAGGCCCCGGAGAGCAGTACTTC. Translation: CAMGTKGPGEQYF.

This rearrangement joins TRBV10-2 to TRBJ2-1; TRBD2 agrees at 11 bases. The V gene's germline CDR1 is WSHSY and CDR2 SAAADI. V gave up 2 bases and J gave up 3 bases; unmatched junction bases: 6. CDR3 length equals 17 residues. CDR3 in DNA: TGCGCCAGCAGTGAGGTCCCCGGGACTAGCGGCTACAATGAGCAGTTCTTC. Translated, it gives CASSEVPGTSGYNEQFF.

This chain links TRBV16 with TRBJ2-3; D gene ambiguous. Trimming pared 2 bases from V and 2 bases from J, leaving 11 bases between. This CDR3 is built from 15 residues. Germline V gene data show CDR1 as KGHSY and CDR2 as FQNENV. The CDR3 sequence: CASSQASRTTDTQYF. The CDR3 DNA sequence: TGTGCCAGCAGCCAAGCGTCCAGGACCACAGATACGCAGTATTTT.

This sequence joins TRBV20-1 and TRBJ1-3, with a weak D call TRBD1 (5 bases). V gave up 5 bases and J gave up 4 bases, with 12 bases separating them. The CDR3 has 13 amino acids. Germline V lookup: CDR1 DFQATT, CDR2 SNEGSKA (reference sequence). This chain's CDR3 is CSAWGTLGNTIYF. The DNA for the CDR3 is TGCAGTGCTTGGGGGACGCTCGGAAACACCATATATTTT.

As for this clonotype: One base separates it from a far larger clone, so it is likely a read error. J is TRBJ2-3 and V is TRBV13; 10 bases align to TRBD2. CDR1 PRHDT and CDR2 FYEKMQ come from the germline V gene (reference sequence). The CDR3 runs 17 residues. CDR3 DNA: TGTGCCAGCAGTTTAGGACTAGCGGAAGGACATCCAGATACGCAGTATTTT. Residues: CASSLGLAEGHPDTQYF. Drawing the rest from reference TRBV13 and TRBJ2-3, the complete variable domain is AAGVIQSPRHLIKEKRETATLKCYPIPRHDTVYWYQQGPGQDPQFLISFYEKMQSDKGSIPDRFSAQQFSDYHSELNMSSLELGDSALYFCASSLGLAEGHPDTQYFGPGTRLTVL.

V is TRBV7-9 and J is TRBJ1-5; 9 nucleotides line up with TRBD1. V lost 6 bases, J lost 5 bases, and 5 bases stayed unmatched. The CDR3 extends over 14 amino acids. Germline values: CDR1 SEHNR, CDR2 FQNEAQ (reference sequence). CDR3 bases: TGTGCCAGCAGGGGGACAGGGAGCGATCAGCCCCAGCATTTT. Its translation: CASRGTGSDQPQHF.

This clonotype was recorded at least ten times. CDR3 amino acids: CASSFPGLVGNNEQFF. The CDR3 nucleotides are TGTGCCAGCAGCTTCCCTGGGCTAGTGGGGAACAATGAGCAGTTCTTC. V usage is TRBV11-2 and J usage is TRBJ2-1, with D unclear. Trimming took off 3 bases at V and 5 bases at J, with 17 bases between the two ends. The CDR3 consists of 16 residues. The germline V gene encodes CDR1 SGHAT and CDR2 FQNNGV.

This clonotype turned up a few times. The V call is TRBV11-3, the J call TRBJ2-6; unclear D gene. The CDR3 is 17 amino acids. V was trimmed by 0 bases and J by 0 bases, leaving 9 bases between them. In germline, CDR1 is SGHNT, CDR2 YENEEA. The CDR3 DNA follows: TGTGCCAGCAGCTTAGATAAATGGGGCTCTGGGGCCAACGTCCTGACTTTC. This translates into CASSLDKWGSGANVLTF.

This clonotype has a single count. The chain links TRBV9 to TRBJ2-7, with 9 bases identical to TRBD1. Losses at the gene ends were 3 bases for V and 2 bases for J; bases not matched to a gene: 9. CDR3 size: 16 residues. CDR1 and CDR2 from the germline V gene are SGDLS and YYNGEE. This chain's CDR3 is CASSAGGTGSPYEQYF. CDR3 in DNA: TGTGCCAGCAGCGCTGGAGGGACAGGGTCCCCCTACGAGCAGTACTTC.

This clonotype came up many times. The genes are TRBV12-3 or TRBV12-4 and TRBJ1-4; 8 nucleotides align to TRBD1. The CDR3 extends over 16 amino acids. Unmatched junction bases numbered 13, after V lost 5 bases and J lost 8 bases. CDR3 region: CASSPAETGASEKLFF. The DNA for the CDR3 is TGTGCCAGCAGTCCCGCGGAGACAGGGGCGTCCGAAAAACTGTTTTTT.

As concerns this clonotype: A much larger clone differs from this one at a single base, so this may be a read error. The CDR3 end shows no conserved phenylalanine or tryptophan, and so a read error is likely. The CDR3 bases are TGTGCCAGCAGCCAAGAGGCCCGGACTAGTTTATCATATGAGCAGTTCTGC. This encodes CASSQEARTSLSYEQFC. V gene TRBV3-1 combines with J gene TRBJ2-1; 7 positions agree with TRBD2. V lost 0 bases, J lost 8 bases, and 13 bases stayed unmatched. This CDR3 comprises 17 residues. Germline V gene data show CDR1 as LGHDT and CDR2 as YNNKEL (reference sequence).

This clonotype appeared many times. The chain carries TRBV20-1 and TRBJ2-1; tentative D call: TRBD2 (6 bases). The V and J ends lost 1 base and 9 bases respectively, with 10 bases between them. Germline CDR1 reads DFQATT; CDR2 reads SNEGSKA (reference sequence). The CDR3 length is 12 residues. The CDR3 DNA reads as TGCAGTGCTAGAGCGGGCGGGACTGAGCAGTTCTTC. Amino acid sequence: CSARAGGTEQFF.

This clonotype was found a few times. The chain uses TRBV6-2 or TRBV6-3 and TRBJ2-2, with D perhaps assigned TRBD1 or TRBD2 (6 bases each). This CDR3 is built from 13 residues. With 5 bases removed from V and 6 bases from J, the gap between germline ends came to 10 bases. Germline values: CDR1 MNHEY, CDR2 SVGEGT. CDR3 in amino acids: CASSTRGAGELFF. Here the CDR3 DNA reads TGTGCCAGCAGTACGAGGGGGGCCGGGGAGCTGTTTTTT.

This clonotype was found a few times. A much larger clone is a single base away; this may be a read error. V and J are TRBV11-2 and TRBJ2-1, with 8 bases fitting TRBD2. Germline-derived CDR1 and CDR2 are SGHAT and FQNNGV. This CDR3 is built from 16 residues. CDR3 protein: CASSLQLAVSHNEQFF. The CDR3 DNA is TGTGCCAGCAGCTTACAACTAGCGGTCTCCCACAATGAGCAGTTCTTC.

This clonotype was picked up many times. The chain employs TRBV20-1 and TRBJ2-7, with D possibly TRBD1 on 6 matching bases. The CDR3 spans 11 residues. Trimming stripped 5 bases from V and 5 bases from J, with 10 bases between. CDR1 and CDR2 from the germline V gene are DFQATT and SNEGSKA (reference sequence). The CDR3 nucleotides read TGCAGTGCTGGACCAGGGGACGAGCAGTACTTC. Protein: CSAGPGDEQYF.

This clonotype was seen at least ten times. The rearrangement joins TRBV10-3 to TRBJ1-2; D gene uncertain. Trimming removed 6 bases from V and 6 bases from J, with 8 bases in between. Germline V gives CDR1 ENHRY, CDR2 SYGVKD. The CDR3 totals 11 residues. CDR3 nucleotide sequence: TGTGCCATCAGGGGCCTAGATGGCTACACCTTC. Translation: CAIRGLDGYTF.

The V and J genes are TRBV11-2 and TRBJ2-3, with TRBD1 identical over 8 bases. V lost 7 bases to trimming and J lost 6 bases; unmatched junction nucleotides: 3. Germline V gene lookup returns CDR1 SGHAT and CDR2 FQNNGV. This CDR3 spans 12 amino acids. For the CDR3, the DNA is TGTGCCAGCAACCGACAGGGGGATACGCAGTATTTT. Translated: CASNRQGDTQYF. Together with reference TRBV11-2 and TRBJ2-3, the CDR3 gives the full variable domain: EAGVAQSPRYKIIEKRQSVAFWCNPISGHATLYWYQQILGQGPKLLIQFQNNGVVDDSQLPKDRFSAERLKGVDSTLKIQPAKLEDSAVYLCASNRQGDTQYFGPGTRLTVL.

At least ten counts were recorded for this clonotype. The V gene is TRBV30, the J gene TRBJ2-1; D uncertain. Deletions cut 2 bases from V and 7 bases from J, with 12 bases between. Germline V CDR1 and CDR2: GTSNPN, SVGIG (reference sequence). There are 13 residues in the CDR3. The CDR3, as DNA: TGTGCCTGGAGTTTTTGGACGACGAATGAGCAGTTCTTC. It yields the protein CAWSFWTTNEQFF.

This clonotype was counted between two and nine times. The rearrangement uses TRBV5-1 and TRBJ1-3; perhaps TRBD1 as D (5 bases). Between the trimmed V and J ends, which lost 0 bases and 0 bases, there was a span of 13 bases. The CDR3 extends over 17 amino acids. In germline, CDR1 is SGHRS, CDR2 YFSETQ. This CDR3 reads CASSLGAGSHSGNTIYF. As DNA, the CDR3 is TGCGCCAGCAGCTTGGGAGCAGGGTCCCACTCTGGAAACACCATATATTTT.

A few counts support this clonotype. The gene calls are TRBV10-3 and TRBJ2-7; D is perhaps TRBD1 (6 bases). Trimming cost V 2 bases and J 1 base, with 12 bases left between them. CDR1 and CDR2 from the germline V gene are ENHRY and SYGVKD. The CDR3 length is 15 residues. In DNA, the CDR3 is TGTGCCATCAGTGAGACGCAGGGGATGTCCTACGAGCAGTACTTC. Its protein is CAISETQGMSYEQYF.